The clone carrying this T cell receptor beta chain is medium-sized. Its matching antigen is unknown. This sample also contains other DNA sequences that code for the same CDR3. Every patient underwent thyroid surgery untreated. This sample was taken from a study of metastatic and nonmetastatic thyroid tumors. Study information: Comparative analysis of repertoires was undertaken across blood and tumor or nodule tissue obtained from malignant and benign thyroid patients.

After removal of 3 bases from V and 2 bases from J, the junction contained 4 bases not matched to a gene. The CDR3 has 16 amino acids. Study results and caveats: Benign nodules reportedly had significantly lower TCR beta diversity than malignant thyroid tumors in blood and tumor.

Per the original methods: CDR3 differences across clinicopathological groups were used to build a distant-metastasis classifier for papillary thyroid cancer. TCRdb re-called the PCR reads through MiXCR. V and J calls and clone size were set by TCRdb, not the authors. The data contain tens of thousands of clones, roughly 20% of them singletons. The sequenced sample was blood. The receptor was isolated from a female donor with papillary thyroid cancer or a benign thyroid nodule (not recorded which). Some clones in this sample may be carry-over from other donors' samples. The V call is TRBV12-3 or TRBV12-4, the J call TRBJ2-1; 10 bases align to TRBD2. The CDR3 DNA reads TGTGCCAGCAGTTTTTTGAGCGGGGGGGCCTACAATGAGCAGTTCTTC. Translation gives CASSFLSGGAYNEQFF.